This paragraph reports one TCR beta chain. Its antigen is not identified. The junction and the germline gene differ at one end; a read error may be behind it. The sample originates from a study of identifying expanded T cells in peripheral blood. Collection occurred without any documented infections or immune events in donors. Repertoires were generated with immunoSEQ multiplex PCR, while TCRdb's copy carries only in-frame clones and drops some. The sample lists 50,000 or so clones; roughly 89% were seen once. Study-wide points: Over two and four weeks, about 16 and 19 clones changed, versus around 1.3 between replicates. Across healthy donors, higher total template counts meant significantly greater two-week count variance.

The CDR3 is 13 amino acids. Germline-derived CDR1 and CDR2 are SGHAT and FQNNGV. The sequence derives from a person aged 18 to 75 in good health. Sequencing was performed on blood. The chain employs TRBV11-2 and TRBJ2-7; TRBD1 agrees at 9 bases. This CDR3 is CASSLRLGTGLLF. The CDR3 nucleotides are TGTGCCAGCAGCTTACGACTTGGGACAGGGCTACTCTTC.